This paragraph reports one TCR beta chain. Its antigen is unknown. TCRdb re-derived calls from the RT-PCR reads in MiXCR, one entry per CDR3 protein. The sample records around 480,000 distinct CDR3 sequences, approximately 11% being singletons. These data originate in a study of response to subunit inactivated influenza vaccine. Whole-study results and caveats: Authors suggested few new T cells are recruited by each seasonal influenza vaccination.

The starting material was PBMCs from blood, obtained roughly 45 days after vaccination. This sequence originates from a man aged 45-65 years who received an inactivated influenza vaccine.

The CDR3 is CASGIGRPPDTQYF. In DNA form, the CDR3 reads TGTGCCAGCGGCATAGGACGGCCCCCGGATACGCAGTATTTT. The chain has TRBV27 and TRBJ2-3; no definite D call. The CDR3 loop spans 14 amino acids. CDR1 and CDR2 from the germline V gene are MNHEY and SMNVEV (reference sequence). The V end was cut by 8 bases, the J end by 6 bases, with 18 bases between.